Listed below are T cell receptor beta chains from one sample, sequenced in a study of graft-versus-host responses after intestinal transplantation. Method: immunoSEQ multiplex PCR; TCRdb's copy keeps in-frame clones and lacks some. The sample yields 17,000 or so clones, about two fifths seen once. The starting material was alloreactive CD8+ T cells from a mixed lymphocyte reaction culture, obtained before intestinal transplant. Source of these receptors: a human patient who received an intestinal transplant. Both conserved end residues are part of each CDR3. D genes are given only for firm matches. Rows give clone size only sometimes, using once, few, many, or a class for an expanded clone.

size	D	V	J	DNA	CDR3
-	-	TRBV11-2	TRBJ2-7	TGTGCCAGCAGCGTAGCGTGGGAGACTGTTGAGCAGTACTTC	CASSVAWETVEQYF
few	-	TRBV7-9	TRBJ2-3	TGTGCCAGCACCGTGCTTCGGGGGGATACGCAGTATTTT	CASTVLRGDTQYF
few	TRBD1	TRBV6-8	TRBJ2-7	TGTGCCAGCAGTTTGGGACAGCTCTACGAGCAGTACTTC	CASSLGQLYEQYF
-	-	TRBV27	TRBJ2-2	TGTGCCAGCAGTTTCATTGGAGCGGCCGGGGAGCTGTTTTTT	CASSFIGAAGELFF
few	-	TRBV6-5	TRBJ2-2	TGTGCCAGCAGTTACGAGGCAACCGGGGAGCTGTTTTTT	CASSYEATGELFF
few	-	TRBV6-5	TRBJ2-7	TGTGCCAGCTCAGTTACGCTAGAGTTTCTGGACGAGCAGTACTTC	CASSVTLEFLDEQYF
few	-	TRBV27	TRBJ2-1	TGTGCCAGCAGCCCTCTAGCTGGATACAATGAGCAGTTCTTC	CASSPLAGYNEQFF
-	-	TRBV28	TRBJ2-1	TGTGCCAGCGGTCCGCTGAGCTCCTACAATGAGCAGTTCTTC	CASGPLSSYNEQFF
-	TRBD1	TRBV10-3	TRBJ1-2	TGTGCCATCAACCGTTCCCGACAGGGGGGTTATGGCTACACCTTC	CAINRSRQGGYGYTF
medium-sized	-	TRBV27	TRBJ1-2	TGTGCCAGCAGTTATGGGCAGTACTATGGCTACACCTTC	CASSYGQYYGYTF
-	-	TRBV28	TRBJ2-1	TGTGCCAGCAGTTATAATGAGCAGTTCTTC	CASSYNEQFF